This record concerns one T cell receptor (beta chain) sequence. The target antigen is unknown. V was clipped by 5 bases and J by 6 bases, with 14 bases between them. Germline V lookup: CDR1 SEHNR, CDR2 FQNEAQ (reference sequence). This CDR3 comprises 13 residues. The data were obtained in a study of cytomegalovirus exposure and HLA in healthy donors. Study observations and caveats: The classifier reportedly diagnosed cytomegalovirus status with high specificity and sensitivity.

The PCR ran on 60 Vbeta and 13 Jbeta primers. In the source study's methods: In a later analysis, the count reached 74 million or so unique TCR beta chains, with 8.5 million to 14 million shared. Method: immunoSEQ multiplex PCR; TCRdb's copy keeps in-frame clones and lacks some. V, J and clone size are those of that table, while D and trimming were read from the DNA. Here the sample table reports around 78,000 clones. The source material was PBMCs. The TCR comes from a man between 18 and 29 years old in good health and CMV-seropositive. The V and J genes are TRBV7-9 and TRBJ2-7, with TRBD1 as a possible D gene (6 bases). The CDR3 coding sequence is TGTGCCAGCAGCCTGTCAGGGGTAGGCGAGCAGTACTTC. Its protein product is CASSLSGVGEQYF.